This TCR beta chain was observed in a study of early stage breast cancer tumors. Study information: ER+/PR+/HER2- status applied to about 70% of the 16 invasive breast tumors. General study points: Bulk DNA sequencing of unsorted cells missed chain pairing and markers. Enriched TCRB sequences shared across patients were mostly commonly generated sequences.

The CDR3 contains 17 residues. Germline V gene data show CDR1 as LNHDA and CDR2 as SQIVND (reference sequence). V lost 1 base and J lost 0; bases outside the gene matches: 6. Assay used: immunoSEQ multiplex PCR; TCRdb lists only in-frame clones, some missing. The table has approximately 10,000 clones, around 69% seen once. Details on this clone: Its matching antigen is unknown.

The chain employs TRBV19 and TRBJ2-5; 9 nucleotides align to TRBD2. The TCR was taken from a person aged 40 to 50 with breast cancer. Sequencing was done on a sample of breast tumor tissue. The CDR3 bases are TGTGCCAGTAGTATAGGACTAGCGGAATCATACCAAGAGACCCAGTACTTC. Protein product: CASSIGLAESYQETQYF.